Shown below are 29 T cell receptor beta chains from a single sample sequenced in a study of tumor-infiltrating lymphocytes in primary liver carcinoma. Starting from 500 ng of total RNA, TCR beta cDNA was produced with a primer in the constant region. The TCR beta library was amplified through three nested multiplex PCR rounds in a modified ARM-PCR procedure. The first two PCR rounds used TRBV1-TRBV30 primers with a Cbeta primer, nine to eleven cycles each. TCRdb redid the calling of the multiplex PCR reads with MiXCR, one entry per CDR3 protein. The table includes over 100,000 distinct CDR3 sequences, less than 75% detected once. DNA and RNA were both co-extracted from about 19-30 mg of bulk tissue that had not been sorted. Sample: tumor-adjacent normal liver tissue. These receptors originate from a woman between 55 and 75 years old with primary liver carcinoma and hepatitis B virus infection.

This clonotype showed up many times. The V and J genes are TRBV6-5 and TRBJ2-5; 11 bases agree with TRBD2. The CDR3 runs 16 residues. From germline, CDR1 is MNHEY and CDR2 SVGAGI. The junction had 6 bases not matched to a gene; V was cut back by 4 bases and J by 2 bases. CDR3 in amino acids: CASSFSGTSGQETQYF. In DNA form, the CDR3 reads TGTGCCAGCAGTTTTTCCGGGACTAGCGGTCAAGAGACCCAGTACTTC.

The chain employs TRBV12-3 or TRBV12-4 and TRBJ2-1; 13 bases line up with TRBD2. The CDR3 covers 15 residues. The CDR3, as DNA: TGTGCTAGTGGACGTAGACTAGCGGGAGGCAATGAGCAGTTCTTC. Encoded protein: CASGRRLAGGNEQFF.

The chain joins TRBV7-9 to TRBJ1-1; D is perhaps TRBD1 (5 bases). The CDR3 sequence is 13 residues long. The V end was cut by 1 base, the J end by 5 bases, with 8 bases between. Germline V gives CDR1 SEHNR, CDR2 FQNEAQ (reference sequence). The CDR3 DNA follows: TGTGCCAGCAGCTTAGGGGCAGGGACTGAAGCTTTCTTT. This gives the protein CASSLGAGTEAFF. The whole variable domain, filled in from reference TRBV7-9 and TRBJ1-1, reads DTGVSQNPRHKITKRGQNVTFRCDPISEHNRLYWYRQTLGQGPEFLTYFQNEAQLEKSRLLSDRFSAERPKGSFSTLEIQRTEQGDSAMYLCASSLGAGTEAFFGQGTRLTVV.

Comment on this clonotype: Sequence at one end of the junction differs from germline and may be a read error. The CDR3 loop reads CSVGAGENYGYTF. The CDR3 nucleotides read TGCAGCGTTGGGGCAGGGGAGAACTATGGTTACACCTTC. V usage is TRBV29-1 and J usage is TRBJ1-2, with D possibly TRBD1 on 6 matching bases. There are 13 residues in the CDR3. Germline loops: CDR1 SQVTM, CDR2 ANQGSEA. Full variable domain (remainder filled in from reference TRBV29-1 and TRBJ1-2): SAVISQKPSRDICQRGTSLTIQCQVDSQVTMMFWYRQQPGQSLTLIATANQGSEATYESGFVIDKFPISRPNLTFSTLTVSNMSPEDSSIYLCSVGAGENYGYTFGSGTRLTVV.

This clonotype has only a few counts. Germline is not matched at one junction end, which may reflect a read error. This chain links TRBV10-3 with TRBJ2-3, with TRBD1 matching 8 bases. The germline V gene encodes CDR1 ENHRY and CDR2 SYGVKD. The CDR3 has 14 residues. The CDR3 DNA sequence: TGTGCCGTCAGTCCCGGGACAGGCTCAGATACGCAGTATTTT. It yields the protein CAVSPGTGSDTQYF.

The chain has TRBV11-3 and TRBJ2-1; the D is unclear. V was clipped by 6 bases and J by 5 bases, with 20 bases between them. This CDR3 spans 16 amino acids. Germline CDR1 and CDR2: SGHNT and YENEEA. CDR3 coding DNA: TGTGCCAGCAGGAAGGGCTTAGGCGAAAAGGACAATGAGCAGTTCTTC. As protein: CASRKGLGEKDNEQFF.

With respect to this clonotype: Germline and junction disagree at one end, which may indicate a read error. The rearrangement joins TRBV29-1 to TRBJ1-2; no reliable D call. CDR3 length: 12 amino acids. Germline lookup yields CDR1 SQVTM and CDR2 ANQGSEA. The CDR3 nucleotides read TGTGGCGTTGAGGGAGGAAATGATGGCTACACCTTC. It translates to CGVEGGNDGYTF.

This clonotype was detected once. A read error may account for a junction end that differs from germline. The chain uses TRBV6-4 and TRBJ2-3, with 11 nucleotides matching TRBD2. Germline CDR1 MRHNA, CDR2 SNTAGT. CDR3 length: 16 amino acids. CDR3 region: CVSSDVAGGTTGTQYF. CDR3 sequence (DNA): TGTGTCAGCAGTGACGTAGCGGGAGGGACCACAGGTACGCAGTATTTT.

This clonotype was detected many times. The chain employs TRBV28 and TRBJ2-3; TRBD1 matches 7 bases. There are 14 residues in the CDR3. Germline V gene lookup returns CDR1 MDHEN and CDR2 SYDVKM. The ends lost 6 bases at V and 1 base at J; junction bases unmatched: 4. The DNA of the CDR3 is TGTGCCAGCAGCATCGGACAGGGCACAGATACGCAGTATTTT. Amino acid sequence: CASSIGQGTDTQYF.

This clonotype was picked up many times. CDR3 coding DNA: TGCGCCAGCAGCCTGGGGACAGGGCCGACTCAGCCCCAGCATTTT. Protein product: CASSLGTGPTQPQHF. This chain uses TRBV4-1 with TRBJ1-5, with 9 bases that match TRBD1. The CDR3 length is 15 residues. Germline V lookup: CDR1 MGHRA, CDR2 YSYEKL. Trimming cost V 4 bases and J 6 bases; bases outside gene matches: 7.

The sample holds many counts of this clonotype. The DNA of the CDR3 is TGCAGCGTGCCCGGGGTAGGCAATCAGCCCCAGCATTTT. Translated: CSVPGVGNQPQHF. J is TRBJ1-5 and V is TRBV29-1; no clear D gene. Germline values: CDR1 SQVTM, CDR2 ANQGSEA. The CDR3 sequence is 13 residues long. V lost 6 bases to trimming and J lost 2 bases, with 11 bases between them.

This clonotype was observed once. One end of the junction varies from germline; a read error may be responsible. This sequence joins TRBV6-6 and TRBJ2-1; TRBD2 matches at 8 bases. The CDR3 consists of 15 residues. Germline V lookup: CDR1 MNHNY, CDR2 SVGAGI (reference sequence). CDR3 in DNA: TGTGCCAGCAGTTATGAGGGGACTAGTTTCAATGAGCACTTCTTC. Amino acids: CASSYEGTSFNEHFF.

In the case of this clonotype: This is likely a read error, given that the CDR3 carries no conserved phenylalanine or tryptophan at its end. J is TRBJ2-1 and V is TRBV6-5, with no clear D. The CDR3 has 13 amino acids. Germline lookup yields CDR1 MNHEY and CDR2 SVGAGI. V lost 6 bases and J lost 9, with 15 bases in between. The CDR3 DNA sequence: TGTGCCAGCAGCCACGGACCAGACGGTGAGCAGTTCCTC. Encoded protein: CASSHGPDGEQFL.

On this clonotype: At one boundary the junction diverges from the germline segment, which might be a read error. The chain carries TRBV29-1 and TRBJ2-1, with 7 bases identical to TRBD2. Germline V gene sequence: CDR1 SQVTM, CDR2 ANQGSEA. This CDR3 comprises 16 residues. This CDR3 is CSVADPTSELYDEQFF. The CDR3 bases are TGCAGTGTTGCGGACCCCACTAGCGAACTATACGATGAGCAGTTCTTC.

This clonotype was seen a single time. V usage is TRBV6-5 and J usage is TRBJ1-1; D is unclear. The germline gives CDR1 MNHEY, CDR2 SVGAGI. This CDR3 spans 13 amino acids. The V gene lost 8 bases and the J gene lost 1 base, with 11 bases spanning the gap. Here the CDR3 reads CASGIGWNTEAFF. In nucleotides, the CDR3 is TGTGCCAGCGGAATAGGATGGAACACTGAAGCTTTCTTT.

For this clonotype: This may arise from a read error, as a much more abundant clone is one base away. J is TRBJ2-2 and V is TRBV6-4; D remains unclear. The V gene's germline CDR1 is MRHNA and CDR2 SNTAGT. CDR3 length equals 13 residues. V shed 2 bases and J shed 7 bases, with 8 bases lying between them. CDR3 sequence reads: CASSDISIGELFF. CDR3 nucleotide sequence: TGTGCCAGCAGTGACATCAGTATCGGGGAGCTGTTTTTT.

Details on this clonotype: A read error may produce the germline difference seen at one junction end. The rearrangement links TRBV29-1 to TRBJ2-6; 7 bases agree with TRBD2. Germline CDR1 reads SQVTM; CDR2 reads ANQGSEA. CDR3 length: 15 residues. This CDR3 is CSVAGGSSEANVLTF. In DNA, the CDR3 is TGCAGCGTTGCTGGCGGGAGCTCTGAGGCCAACGTCCTGACTTTC.

This clonotype has a handful of counts. The V and J genes are TRBV11-2 and TRBJ2-5, with 9 bases matching TRBD1. The CDR3 is 15 amino acids. After removal of 11 bases from V and 5 bases from J, the junction contained 15 bases not matched to a gene. Per germline, CDR1 SGHAT and CDR2 FQNNGV. This CDR3 is CAGNLRTGEGETQYF. CDR3 nucleotide sequence: TGTGCCGGCAACTTAAGGACAGGGGAGGGGGAGACCCAGTACTTC.

This clonotype was recorded once. The missing conserved phenylalanine or tryptophan at the end of this CDR3 makes a read error likely. The genes are TRBV29-1 and TRBJ2-7; 7 nucleotides agree with TRBD1. CDR1 and CDR2 from the germline V gene are SQVTM and ANQGSEA. V dropped 4 bases and J dropped 0; count of bases not matched to a gene: 9. CDR3 size: 15 residues. This CDR3 is CSVAGTQGFSYEQYS. CDR3 nucleotides: TGCAGCGTTGCAGGTACACAGGGGTTCTCCTACGAGCAGTACTCC.

Points on this clonotype: A junction end diverges from the germline sequence, so it may reflect a read error. V usage is TRBV6-7 and J usage is TRBJ2-3; TRBD2 matches 10 bases. TRBV6-7 belongs to the ORF category, with a function that is uncertain. The CDR3 runs 13 residues. The CDR3 nucleotides are TGTGCCTACCGGACTAGCGGAATAGATACGCGGTATTTT. Protein sequence: CAYRTSGIDTRYF.

As for this clonotype: A junction end diverges from the germline sequence, so it may reflect a read error. The chain recombines TRBV11-2 with TRBJ1-2, with unresolved D. The germline gives CDR1 SGHAT, CDR2 FQNNGV. This CDR3 region has 14 residues. The CDR3 DNA is TGTGCCAGCAACTTAGATCTTTTAACAAGCGGCTACACCTTC. This encodes CASNLDLLTSGYTF.

This clonotype was picked up one time. The junction departs from germline at one end; a sequencing error may be responsible. The chain joins TRBV7-2 to TRBJ1-1; no clear D gene. This CDR3 is built from 13 residues. The germline gives CDR1 SGHTA, CDR2 FQGNSA. The CDR3 protein is CASSLTVNTETFF. Here the CDR3 DNA reads TGTGCCAGCAGCTTGACGGTGAACACTGAAACTTTCTTT.

This clonotype was observed at least ten times. The chain links TRBV5-6 to TRBJ2-1; TRBD2 might be the D (6 bases). Trimming stripped 7 bases from V and 4 bases from J, with 18 bases between. There are 15 residues in the CDR3. Germline V CDR1 and CDR2: SGHDT, YYEEEE. The chain's CDR3 is CASQDRGNFYNEQFF. CDR3 DNA: TGTGCCAGCCAAGACCGGGGGAACTTTTACAATGAGCAGTTCTTC.

Remarks on this clonotype: Since no conserved phenylalanine or tryptophan closes the CDR3, a read error is the likely cause. For the CDR3, the DNA is TGTGCCATCAGTTACTCCACGGGTGGAAACACCATATATCTT. Translated, it gives CAISYSTGGNTIYL. The genes are TRBV6-6 and TRBJ1-3; D is undetermined. Germline V gives CDR1 MNHNY, CDR2 SVGAGI (reference sequence). The CDR3 sequence is 14 residues long.

This clonotype was counted a single time. Germline is not matched at one junction end, which may reflect a read error. The chain is built from TRBV12-3 or TRBV12-4 and TRBJ1-2, with D maybe TRBD1 (6 bases). The CDR3 contains 17 residues. Here the CDR3 reads CASSFTQAGALNYGYTF. In DNA, the CDR3 is TGTGCCAGTAGTTTTACTCAGGCGGGGGCGCTGAACTATGGCTACACCTTC.

V gene TRBV7-2 combines with J gene TRBJ2-7, with TRBD2 as a possible D gene (6 bases). Looked up from germline, CDR1 is SGHTA and CDR2 is FQGNSA. The CDR3 has 12 amino acids. The ends were cut back, 4 bases at V and 6 bases at J, with 10 bases in the middle. This chain's CDR3 is CASSSGLVEQYF. Here the CDR3 DNA reads TGTGCCAGCAGCTCGGGACTGGTCGAGCAGTACTTC.

Worth noting for this clonotype: It is likely a read error, because the conserved phenylalanine at the end of the CDR3 is missing. The CDR3 region is CNVEQNAKETQYL. DNA of the CDR3: TGCAACGTTGAACAAAACGCCAAAGAGACCCAGTACTTG. The chain couples TRBV29-1 to TRBJ2-5; D is uncertain. The CDR3 loop spans 13 amino acids. Per the germline V gene, CDR1 is SQVTM and CDR2 is ANQGSEA.

The table lists this clonotype with a few counts. Here the CDR3 omits its conserved ending phenylalanine or tryptophan, so a read error is the likely source. The genes are TRBV11-2 and TRBJ2-7; TRBD2 aligns across 11 bases. The CDR3 runs 13 residues. The J segment lost 6 bases and the V segment lost 5 bases, leaving 3 bases of the junction unmatched. Germline CDR1 is SGHAT and CDR2 is FQNNGV. In nucleotides, the CDR3 is TGTGCCAGCAGCATAACTAGCGGGGGCGAGCAGTACTTA. Its protein is CASSITSGGEQYL.

Comment on this clonotype: The conserved final phenylalanine or tryptophan is absent from the CDR3, which likely points to a read error. The V gene is TRBV11-2, the J gene TRBJ2-2; unclear D gene. Germline CDR1 is SGHAT and CDR2 is FQNNGV. V lost 6 bases and J lost 3, with 14 bases in between. There are 15 residues in the CDR3. The CDR3 sequence: CASSLGRMDTGELFY. The CDR3 DNA reads as TGTGCCAGCAGTTTGGGCAGGATGGACACCGGGGAGCTGTTTTAT.